This is a list of T cell receptor beta chains from one sample in a study of blood T cell repertoires in COVID-19. Only in-frame clones appear in the TCRdb table, and some are missing; sequencing was by immunoSEQ multiplex PCR. In the table there are 250,000 to 300,000 clones, approximately 91% of which are singletons. The specimen was PBMCs or T cells enriched from blood (not recorded which). Source of these receptors: a woman aged 40 to 49 with acute COVID-19. Both conserved end residues are part of each CDR3. The order of the fields is clone size, V gene, D gene, J gene, CDR3 protein, CDR3 DNA. A D gene is named only where the DNA matches it firmly. Part of the rows lack a size; the others show once, few, many or a class for expanded clones.

-,TRBV27,TRBD1,TRBJ2-7,CAIRGQGPGEQYF,TGTGCCATCCGAGGACAGGGGCCTGGCGAGCAGTACTTC
-,TRBV7-2,-,TRBJ1-1,CASSLGYSGSSTEAFF,TGTGCCAGCAGCTTAGGGTATTCGGGGAGTTCCACTGAAGCTTTCTTT
-,TRBV5-4,TRBD2,TRBJ2-6,CASSFRGGSGANVLTF,TGTGCCAGCAGCTTTCGGGGGGGCTCTGGGGCCAACGTCCTGACTTTC
-,TRBV20-1,-,TRBJ2-7,CSASNSYEQYF,TGCAGTGCTAGCAATAGTTACGAGCAGTACTTC
once,TRBV12-3/TRBV12-4,TRBD1,TRBJ2-3,CASSDRGSGTQYF,TGTGCCAGCAGCGACAGGGGCTCAGGTACGCAGTATTTT
-,TRBV27,TRBD1,TRBJ2-2,CASRRGQVVGELFF,TGTGCCAGCAGGCGGGGACAGGTGGTCGGGGAGCTGTTTTTT
-,TRBV12-3/TRBV12-4,-,TRBJ1-5,CASSLTGYQPQHF,TGTGCCAGCAGTTTGACCGGGTATCAGCCCCAGCATTTT
-,TRBV6-5,TRBD1,TRBJ2-5,CASSYEGARETQYF,TGTGCCAGCAGTTACGAGGGGGCAAGGGAGACCCAGTACTTC
-,TRBV19,TRBD1,TRBJ2-7,CASSTGDRAGEQYF,TGTGCCAGTAGTACCGGGGACAGGGCGGGCGAGCAGTACTTC
-,TRBV7-9,-,TRBJ1-2,CASSLWTASKPANYGYTF,TGTGCCAGCAGCCTCTGGACAGCCTCCAAACCAGCTAACTATGGCTACACCTTC
once,TRBV9,-,TRBJ2-1,CASSVGDTSYNEQFF,TGTGCCAGCAGCGTAGGGGACACGTCCTACAATGAGCAGTTCTTC
-,TRBV2,TRBD2,TRBJ2-3,CASRISGRSTDTQYF,TGTGCCAGCAGGATTAGCGGGAGGAGCACAGATACGCAGTATTTT
-,TRBV4-1,TRBD2,TRBJ2-1,CASSQAPLAGGNIEQFF,TGCGCCAGCAGCCAAGCGCCACTAGCGGGAGGTAACATTGAGCAGTTCTTC
-,TRBV6-1,-,TRBJ1-1,CASSEATEGAVEAFF,TGTGCCAGCAGTGAAGCTACAGAAGGGGCGGTTGAAGCTTTCTTT
once,TRBV3-1/TRBV3-2,TRBD1,TRBJ1-1,CASSRGQGNTEAFF,TGTGCCAGCAGCCGCGGACAGGGCAACACTGAAGCTTTCTTT
-,TRBV28,-,TRBJ1-1,CASFNAGEVRTEAFF,TGTGCCAGCTTTAACGCAGGGGAAGTTCGGACTGAAGCTTTCTTT
few,TRBV2,-,TRBJ1-3,CASSAGGQKGNTIYF,TGTGCCAGCAGTGCAGGCGGACAGAAGGGAAACACCATATATTTT
-,TRBV5-4,-,TRBJ1-2,CASSPRLQGNYGYTF,TGTGCCAGCAGCCCTCGGCTACAGGGAAACTATGGCTACACCTTC
-,TRBV5-1,-,TRBJ1-1,CASSLRGMNTEAFF,TGCGCCAGCAGCTTAAGGGGGATGAACACTGAAGCTTTCTTT
-,TRBV5-1,TRBD1,TRBJ2-3,CASSLETGKSDTQYF,TGCGCCAGCAGCTTGGAGACAGGGAAATCAGATACGCAGTATTTT
-,TRBV29-1,-,TRBJ1-2,CSVRGFGDYGYTF,TGCAGCGTTCGAGGGTTTGGGGACTATGGCTACACCTTC
-,TRBV28,-,TRBJ2-7,CASSLEARWTFGYEQYF,TGTGCCAGCAGTTTAGAGGCGAGGTGGACTTTTGGCTACGAGCAGTACTTC
-,TRBV3-1/TRBV3-2,-,TRBJ1-6,CASSQGQSNSPLHF,TGTGCCAGCAGCCAAGGACAGTCTAATTCACCCCTCCACTTT
few,TRBV5-1,TRBD2,TRBJ2-7,CASSVTSGAYEQYF,TGCGCCAGCAGCGTGACTAGCGGAGCCTACGAGCAGTACTTC
-,TRBV6-5,TRBD1,TRBJ1-3,CASSYSGGSGGNTIYF,TGTGCCAGCAGTTACTCAGGGGGCTCGGGTGGAAACACCATATATTTT
once,TRBV9,-,TRBJ2-1,CASSVAPLGRGGTEQFF,TGTGCCAGCAGCGTAGCCCCACTGGGCAGGGGCGGCACTGAGCAGTTCTTC
-,TRBV7-9,TRBD1,TRBJ1-1,CASSRTGATAPNTEAFF,TGTGCCAGCAGCCGGACAGGGGCAACAGCACCCAACACTGAAGCTTTCTTT
-,TRBV29-1,TRBD1,TRBJ1-2,CSVARQGAIYGYTF,TGCAGCGTTGCTCGACAGGGGGCGATCTATGGCTACACCTTC
once,TRBV30,-,TRBJ1-5,CAWSAGIGAGQPQHF,TGTGCCTGGAGTGCGGGCATCGGAGCGGGTCAGCCCCAGCATTTT
-,TRBV9,TRBD1,TRBJ1-2,CASSAGQVYNYGYTF,TGTGCCAGCAGCGCCGGACAGGTATACAACTATGGCTACACCTTC
few,TRBV5-1,-,TRBJ1-6,CASSLRGGGNSPLHF,TGCGCCAGCAGCCTCCGTGGCGGTGGGAATTCACCCCTCCACTTT
-,TRBV7-7,-,TRBJ2-2,CASSPRTANTGELFF,TGTGCTAGCAGCCCGCGGACAGCGAACACCGGGGAGCTGTTTTTT
-,TRBV19,TRBD1,TRBJ1-5,CASSRGHNQPQHF,TGTGCCAGTAGCAGGGGGCACAATCAGCCCCAGCATTTT